This paragraph reports one T cell receptor (beta chain). Profiling relied on immunoSEQ multiplex PCR, and the TCRdb table lists in-frame clones only, not all of them. The sample lists roughly 50,000 clones, approximately 90% occurring once. The record originates from a study of OX40 agonist ivuxolimab in advanced cancers. Trimming left V 4 bases short and J 3 bases short, with 11 bases between. CDR1 is SGHNT, CDR2 YYREEE, per germline (reference sequence). CDR3 size: 13 residues. The sequenced sample was CD4+ or CD8+ T cells sorted from blood, obtained in a trial of the OX40 agonist ivuxolimab. The sequence came from an adult with an advanced solid tumor such as melanoma, head and neck, liver or kidney cancer. The chain has TRBV5-4 and TRBJ2-7, with D hard to call. The CDR3: CASSQGTVYEQYF. CDR3 in DNA: TGTGCCAGCAGCCAAGGTACTGTCTACGAGCAGTACTTC.